This T cell receptor (beta chain) originates from a study of vaccination and CD4 T cells after COVID-19. Study-level information: Stimulation of cells relied on overlapping spike peptides derived from SARS-CoV-2, HCoV-NL63, HCoV-OC43 and HCoV-229E.

Study-wide points: Convalescent patients' vaccine-specific clones were spike mono-reactive in 304 of 307 cases.

A note on this clonotype: Its antigen is as yet unknown.

Oncomine TCR Beta short-read sequencing was applied to DNA from cultured CD4+ T cells. Someone extracted genomic DNA from cultured CD4+ T cells. TCRdb redid the calling of the PCR reads with MiXCR, one entry per CDR3 protein. The sample has about 20,000 distinct CDR3 sequences, 42% seen once; the top ten hold about 29%. V dropped 0 bases and J dropped 0 bases, with 12 bases sitting between them. CDR3 size: 16 residues. The treatment: approximately nine-day PBMC culture with coronavirus spike peptide pools or control peptides (ViraFEST assay). After expanding antigen-specific T cells with peptide pools, ViraFEST sequenced their TCRs.

The clonotype originates from a human donor who received a COVID-19 vaccine. The sequencing here drew on CD4+ T cells from blood, cultured in vitro, taken before SARS-CoV-2 vaccination. The chain has TRBV23-1 and TRBJ2-7; perhaps TRBD1 as D (5 bases). TRBV23-1 is recorded as an ORF, its role being uncertain. The CDR3 loop is CASSQSIETVSYEQYF. The CDR3 coding sequence is TGCGCCAGCAGTCAATCGATTGAGACAGTCTCCTACGAGCAGTACTTC.